The next 13 T cell receptor beta chains were all read from a single sample in a study of shared clonotypes between healthy human individuals. Using immunoSEQ multiplex PCR, the repertoire was profiled, and TCRdb retains in-frame clones only, with some absent. There are some 1,400,000 clones in the sample; roughly 97% occur only once, and 0.95% to 1.5% lies in the top ten. The sample comprised naive CD4+ T cells sorted from blood. Subset reported: CD45RA+ positively selected. These receptors were obtained from a man aged 30 to 39 in good health.

About this clone itself: The sample holds other DNA sequences that translate to the same CDR3. The gene calls are TRBV7-9 and TRBJ2-1, with TRBD2 identical over 14 bases. J was trimmed by 4 bases and V by 1 base; bases with no gene match: 3. The V gene's germline CDR1 is SEHNR and CDR2 FQNEAQ (reference sequence). The CDR3 contains 17 residues. CDR3 in amino acids: CASSLGGLAGEYNEQFF. DNA for the CDR3: TGTGCCAGCAGCTTAGGGGGACTAGCGGGAGAGTACAATGAGCAGTTCTTC.

This rearrangement joins TRBV7-2 to TRBJ2-1; TRBD2 matches 7 bases. Losses at the gene ends were 5 bases for V and 3 bases for J; bases not matched to a gene: 7. CDR3 length: 15 residues. Germline CDR1 SGHTA, CDR2 FQGNSA. This chain's CDR3 is CASSPELAIYNEQFF. For the CDR3, the DNA is TGTGCCAGCAGCCCCGAACTAGCGATCTACAATGAGCAGTTCTTC.

The J gene is TRBJ2-3, the V gene TRBV6-6; D unclear. Germline V gene sequence: CDR1 MNHNY, CDR2 SVGAGI (reference sequence). The CDR3 length is 14 residues. Trimming pared 7 bases from V and 0 bases from J, leaving 11 bases between. This CDR3 reads CASTLLASTDTQYF. CDR3 in DNA: TGTGCCAGCACCCTTTTGGCAAGCACAGATACGCAGTATTTT.

The rearrangement uses TRBV5-1 and TRBJ2-5; 13 positions agree with TRBD2. The V segment lost 4 bases and the J segment 4 bases; nucleotides outside the gene matches: 4. From germline, CDR1 is SGHRS and CDR2 YFSETQ. This CDR3 contains 15 residues. The CDR3 DNA reads TGCGCCAGCAGCCAGGGACTAGCGGGATTAGAGACCCAGTACTTC. Amino acids: CASSQGLAGLETQYF.

The chain links TRBV5-1 to TRBJ2-7; 10 bases are a match to TRBD2. Germline V gene lookup returns CDR1 SGHRS and CDR2 YFSETQ. This CDR3 spans 14 amino acids. V lost 5 bases and J lost 5; bases outside the gene matches: 7. The chain's CDR3 is CASRSTSGINEQYF. Written as DNA, the CDR3 is TGCGCCAGCAGGAGCACTAGCGGGATTAACGAGCAGTACTTC.

The chain couples TRBV5-5 to TRBJ1-2, with D tentatively TRBD1 (6 bases). Germline V gene sequence: CDR1 SGHKS, CDR2 YYEKEE (reference sequence). The V end was cut by 0 bases, the J end by 4 bases, with 13 bases between. The CDR3 totals 15 residues. The CDR3 region is CASSLVLRGFYGYTF. In DNA form, the CDR3 reads TGTGCCAGCAGCTTGGTGCTCAGGGGTTTCTATGGCTACACCTTC.

The gene calls are TRBV6-5 and TRBJ1-4; 9 nucleotides agree with TRBD1. The V and J ends lost 5 bases and 6 bases, in that order; junction bases with no gene match: 7. Germline values: CDR1 MNHEY, CDR2 SVGAGI. The CDR3 length is 15 residues. The DNA for the CDR3 is TGTGCCAGCAGTCCCCGGGGACAGGGCTATGAAAAACTGTTTTTT. Its translation: CASSPRGQGYEKLFF.

The V gene is TRBV14, the J gene TRBJ1-4, with no clear D. The ends were cut back, 0 bases at V and 8 bases at J, with 10 bases in the middle. Germline V lookup: CDR1 SGHDN, CDR2 FVKESK. The CDR3 sequence is 14 residues long. The CDR3 DNA follows: TGTGCCAGCAGCCAAGATTTGGGGAGCGAAAAACTGTTTTTT. Translating gives CASSQDLGSEKLFF.

The chain links TRBV10-2 to TRBJ2-7, with D tentatively TRBD2 (5 bases). This CDR3 is built from 12 residues. Trimming pared 4 bases from V and 5 bases from J, leaving 9 bases between. In germline, CDR1 is WSHSY, CDR2 SAAADI. The CDR3 nucleotides read TGCGCCAGCAGTGCGGGATCCCACGAGCAGTACTTC. It translates to CASSAGSHEQYF.

V and J are TRBV4-2 and TRBJ1-1, with D unclear. Germline V lookup: CDR1 LGHNA, CDR2 YNFKEQ. This CDR3 is built from 15 residues. The V end was cut by 2 bases, the J end by 10 bases, with 20 bases between. CDR3 region: CASSQWESEVVGAFF. The CDR3 DNA sequence: TGTGCCAGCAGCCAATGGGAGTCAGAAGTAGTGGGAGCTTTCTTT.

The rearrangement uses TRBV11-2 and TRBJ1-1, with D uncertain. Germline V lookup: CDR1 SGHAT, CDR2 FQNNGV. V was cut by 1 base and J by 5 bases, with 17 bases left in between. The CDR3 is made up of 16 amino acids. Written as DNA, the CDR3 is TGTGCCAGCAGCTTAGCGGCAGCCAAAGCAGGAACTGAAGCTTTCTTT. This gives the protein CASSLAAAKAGTEAFF.

To note about this clone: Distinct nucleotide sequences in the sample also encode this CDR3. The genes are TRBV18 and TRBJ2-7; TRBD1 agrees at 9 bases. This CDR3 region has 13 residues. Trimming at V came to 5 bases and at J to 5 bases, leaving 4 bases not matched to a gene. From germline, CDR1 is KGHSH and CDR2 LQKENI. CDR3 sequence: CASSRDRADEQYF. As DNA, the CDR3 is TGTGCCAGCTCAAGGGACAGGGCGGACGAGCAGTACTTC.

The CDR3: CASSQDGAERNQPQHF. CDR3 nucleotides: TGTGCCAGCAGCCAAGATGGGGCGGAACGCAATCAGCCCCAGCATTTT. The V and J genes are TRBV4-2 and TRBJ1-5, with a tentative D call TRBD1 (5 bases). The CDR3 spans 16 residues. The germline gives CDR1 LGHNA, CDR2 YNFKEQ. V lost 0 bases and J lost 2, with 11 bases in between.